The 25 T cell receptor beta chains below all came from one sample that was sequenced in a study of shared clonotypes between healthy human individuals. Sequencing used immunoSEQ multiplex PCR; TCRdb keeps in-frame clones, though not all of them. There are hundreds of thousands of clones in the sample; 60% to 80% occur only once, and around 1.8% lies in the top ten. The sequenced material came from memory CD4+ T cells sorted from blood. As for subset: CD45RA-negative fraction. These receptors all come from a woman aged 30 to 39 in good health.

The chain carries TRBV15 and TRBJ1-1; D call uncertain. Per the germline V gene, CDR1 is LNHNV and CDR2 is YYDKDF (reference sequence). The CDR3 contains 16 residues. Trimming stripped 3 bases from V and 1 base from J, with 15 bases between. For the CDR3, the DNA is TGTGCCACCAGCAGGCCAAACTGGTATAGGAACACTGAAGCTTTCTTT. As protein: CATSRPNWYRNTEAFF. Looking up the rest from reference TRBV15 and TRBJ1-1 gives the full variable domain: DAMVIQNPRYQVTQFGKPVTLSCSQTLNHNVMYWYQQKSSQAPKLLFHYYDKDFNNEADTPDNFQSRRPNTSFCFLDIRSPGLGDTAMYLCATSRPNWYRNTEAFFGQGTRLTVV.

The CDR3 region has the DNA TGCGCCAGCAGCGTCGGGACGGCGATTAATCAGCCCCAGCATTTT. It specifies CASSVGTAINQPQHF. The rearrangement links TRBV5-1 to TRBJ1-5; a weak D match, TRBD1 (5 bases). The CDR3 spans 15 residues. V was clipped by 4 bases and J by 4 bases, with 15 bases between them. The germline CDR1 and CDR2 sequences are SGHRS and YFSETQ.

This chain connects TRBV5-1 to TRBJ2-5; 9 nucleotides line up with TRBD1. The ends lost 4 bases at V and 4 bases at J; junction bases unmatched: 11. The germline CDR1 and CDR2 sequences are SGHRS and YFSETQ. The CDR3 has 16 residues. The CDR3 loop is CASSRTSGQGLETQYF. CDR3 bases: TGCGCCAGCAGCCGGACCTCGGGACAGGGTTTAGAGACCCAGTACTTC.

CDR3 sequence: CASRLGGGTEAFF. The DNA for the CDR3 is TGTGCCAGCAGATTGGGGGGAGGGACTGAAGCTTTCTTT. The chain employs TRBV27 and TRBJ1-1; D may be TRBD1 (5 bases). The CDR3 length is 13 residues. Trimming removed 6 bases from V and 5 bases from J, with 13 bases in between. CDR1 is MNHEY and CDR2 is SMNVEV in the germline V gene (reference sequence).

The chain links TRBV27 to TRBJ1-5; 8 nucleotides match TRBD1. Germline V lookup: CDR1 MNHEY, CDR2 SMNVEV (reference sequence). The V segment lost 7 bases and the J segment 8 bases; nucleotides outside the gene matches: 13. The length of the CDR3 is 15 residues. CDR3 residues: CASKAGGLRAEPQHF. In nucleotides, the CDR3 is TGTGCCAGCAAGGCAGGGGGCCTACGAGCGGAGCCCCAGCATTTT.

The gene calls are TRBV19 and TRBJ1-2, with 8 bases lining up with TRBD1. CDR1 is LNHDA, CDR2 SQIVND, per germline (reference sequence). V trimming: 2 bases; J trimming: 5 bases; junction bases outside the gene matches: 7. The CDR3 contains 15 residues. The CDR3 region has the DNA TGTGCCAGTAGTATAAGCAACAGGGGGTTGTATGGCTACACCTTC. Its protein is CASSISNRGLYGYTF. The full variable domain, completed using reference TRBV19 and TRBJ1-2, is DGGITQSPKYLFRKEGQNVTLSCEQNLNHDAMYWYRQDPGQGLRLIYYSQIVNDFQKGDIAEGYSVSREKKESFPLTVTSAQKNPTAFYLCASSISNRGLYGYTFGSGTRLTVV.

V usage is TRBV5-1 and J usage is TRBJ2-7; 12 positions agree with TRBD2. The trim removed 4 bases at V and 5 bases at J, leaving 4 bases unmatched. Germline CDR1 is SGHRS and CDR2 is YFSETQ. The CDR3 loop spans 14 amino acids. The CDR3 region has the DNA TGCGCCAGCAGCCCCGGACTAGCGGGACACGAGCAGTACTTC. Protein: CASSPGLAGHEQYF.

The J gene is TRBJ2-1, the V gene TRBV6-1; 7 bases are shared with TRBD1. The CDR3 has 15 residues. From germline, CDR1 is MNHNS and CDR2 SASEGT. Trimming at V came to 10 bases and at J to 8 bases, leaving 17 bases not matched to a gene. The CDR3 coding sequence is TGTGCCACCCGGTATCGGGACAGCTTTTCCGATGAGCAGTTCTTC. As protein: CATRYRDSFSDEQFF.

The genes are TRBV6-1 and TRBJ2-5; TRBD1 matches 10 bases. The end of the DNA fits TRBJ2-7 better, so the J call may be wrong. This CDR3 has 15 residues. The germline CDR1 and CDR2 sequences are MNHNS and SASEGT. The CDR3 loop reads CASSGDRGAPYEQYF. The CDR3 DNA follows: TGTGCCAGCAGTGGGGACAGGGGAGCCCCCTACGAGCAGTACTTC.

About this clone: With only one base between it and a far larger clone, this is likely a read error. The chain recombines TRBV28 with TRBJ1-5; D unclear. The CDR3 extends over 12 amino acids. Germline V CDR1 and CDR2: MDHEN, SYDVKM. Trimming removed 2 bases at V and 6 bases at J, with 5 bases between. The CDR3 nucleotides read TGTGCCAGCAGTTTAGAGGGTCAGCCCCAGCATTTT. As protein: CASSLEGQPQHF.

V is TRBV28 and J is TRBJ1-5, with D possibly being TRBD1 (5 bases). Germline CDR1 reads MDHEN; CDR2 reads SYDVKM. The CDR3 is made up of 12 amino acids. Trimming pared 11 bases from V and 1 base from J, leaving 9 bases between. This CDR3 reads CACRGSNQPQHF. CDR3 nucleotide sequence: TGTGCCTGCCGGGGGAGCAATCAGCCCCAGCATTTT.

The gene calls are TRBV5-1 and TRBJ2-5; TRBD2 is a possible D gene (5 bases). The germline CDR1 and CDR2 sequences are SGHRS and YFSETQ. This CDR3 has 15 amino acids. Trimming shortened V by 0 bases and J by 5 bases, and 14 bases separated the two germline ends. The CDR3 DNA is TGCGCCAGCAGCTTGGATCTAGTATGGGAGGAGACCCAGTACTTC. It encodes CASSLDLVWEETQYF.

This rearrangement joins TRBV7-3 to TRBJ2-5; a weak D match, TRBD1 (6 bases). Trimming pared 5 bases from V and 5 bases from J, leaving 15 bases between. Germline CDR1 SGHTA, CDR2 FQGTGA. CDR3 size: 14 residues. CDR3: CASSQSGRGETQYF. The CDR3 DNA reads as TGTGCCAGCAGCCAAAGCGGTAGGGGGGAGACCCAGTACTTC.

The V gene is TRBV10-3, the J gene TRBJ2-7, with 11 bases aligning to TRBD2. This CDR3 region has 13 residues. The germline gives CDR1 ENHRY, CDR2 SYGVKD. V dropped 2 bases and J dropped 7; count of bases not matched to a gene: 1. CDR3 bases: TGTGCCATCAGTGAGGGACTAGCGGGTGAGCAGTACTTC. The encoded protein is CAISEGLAGEQYF.

The chain has TRBV5-1 and TRBJ1-1, with no clear D. The CDR3 runs 16 residues. Trimming pared 7 bases from V and 0 bases from J, leaving 19 bases between. Germline CDR1 is SGHRS and CDR2 is YFSETQ. The CDR3 nucleotides read TGCGCCAGCGGGATAGGAAACTCCCTCATGAACACTGAAGCTTTCTTT. This encodes CASGIGNSLMNTEAFF.

The chain is built from TRBV25-1 and TRBJ2-5; D gene uncertain. V lost 7 bases, J lost 4 bases, and 13 bases lay in between. This CDR3 spans 13 amino acids. Per the germline V gene, CDR1 is MGHDK and CDR2 is SYGVNS. The CDR3 protein is CASTSRLGETQYF. Written as DNA, the CDR3 is TGTGCCAGCACCTCTAGGCTGGGAGAGACCCAGTACTTC.

V and J are TRBV7-2 and TRBJ1-2; TRBD1 matches at 9 bases. J was trimmed by 4 bases and V by 1 base; bases with no gene match: 7. Germline values: CDR1 SGHTA, CDR2 FQGNSA. CDR3 length: 16 residues. The CDR3 sequence is CASSLEDRGSFYGYTF. CDR3 nucleotides: TGTGCCAGCAGCTTAGAAGACAGGGGGTCATTCTATGGCTACACCTTC.

For this clone: A much larger clonotype is one base distant, so this may be a read error. The CDR3 nucleotides are TGTGCCAGCAGCCCGGGACAAAACTATGGCTACACCTTC. As protein: CASSPGQNYGYTF. The rearrangement joins TRBV2 to TRBJ1-2; a possible D gene is TRBD1 (6 bases). The CDR3 contains 13 residues. Looked up from germline, CDR1 is SNHLY and CDR2 is FYNNEI. V was pared by 6 bases and J by 2 bases, with 10 bases between.

The genes are TRBV7-6 and TRBJ2-7, with D possibly being TRBD2 (5 bases). Germline lookup yields CDR1 SGHVS and CDR2 FNYEAQ. This CDR3 is 17 amino acids long. The V end lost 3 bases, the J end lost 6 bases, and 24 bases lay between the germline ends. This CDR3 is CASSFIPSALAAGEQYF. CDR3 bases: TGTGCCAGCAGCTTTATCCCGAGTGCGCTAGCCGCTGGCGAGCAGTACTTC.

Details on this clone: It is unclear where the CDR3 begins or ends on the DNA, so no DNA is shown, and the CDR3 is as TCRdb lists it. The chain employs TRBV12-2 and TRBJ2-7; the table's D call TRBD1 went unverified against the DNA. TRBV12-2 is classified as a pseudogene. From its first to its last residue, the CDR3 has 22 amino acids. The CDR3 spells CASRSREQGRYVCGTASYEQYF.

The chain couples TRBV18 to TRBJ1-3; D not certain. V was cut by 3 bases and J by 0 bases, with 15 bases left in between. This CDR3 is built from 17 residues. Germline V gene lookup returns CDR1 KGHSH and CDR2 LQKENI. The CDR3 region has the DNA TGTGCCAGCTCACCCCCAATCAGGATAAGCTCTGGAAACACCATATATTTT. Translated, it gives CASSPPIRISSGNTIYF.

Of note for this clone: Within the sample, other DNA sequences also encode this same CDR3. The V gene is TRBV9, the J gene TRBJ2-5, with TRBD2 matching 7 bases. This CDR3 region has 14 residues. Germline-derived CDR1 and CDR2 are SGDLS and YYNGEE. The V segment lost 0 bases and the J segment 5 bases; nucleotides outside the gene matches: 4. CDR3 nucleotides: TGTGCCAGCAGCGTAGACGGGGGGAAGGAGACCCAGTACTTC. Protein: CASSVDGGKETQYF. The variable domain in full, completed from reference TRBV9 and TRBJ2-5, reads DSGVTQTPKHLITATGQRVTLRCSPRSGDLSVYWYQQSLDQGLQFLIQYYNGEERAKGNILERFSAQQFPDLHSELNLSSLELGDSALYFCASSVDGGKETQYFGPGTRLLVL.

V and J are TRBV7-8 and TRBJ2-1; 7 nucleotides match TRBD2. CDR1 and CDR2 (germline): SGHVS, FQNEAQ. Trimming cost V 5 bases and J 0 bases; bases outside gene matches: 1. The CDR3 runs 14 residues. The CDR3 sequence: CASSPGGSYNEQFF. CDR3 coding DNA: TGTGCCAGCAGCCCGGGAGGCTCCTACAATGAGCAGTTCTTC.

This chain joins TRBV28 and TRBJ1-2; TRBD1 aligns across 8 bases. Germline assignment: CDR1 MDHEN and CDR2 SYDVKM. The V and J ends lost 5 bases and 2 bases, in that order; junction bases with no gene match: 4. This CDR3 contains 14 residues. The CDR3 sequence: CASSPGGINYGYTF. For the CDR3, the DNA is TGTGCCAGCAGTCCAGGGGGCATCAACTATGGCTACACCTTC.

A single count supports this clone. V and J are TRBV11-2 and TRBJ2-6; D may be TRBD1 (6 bases). This CDR3 spans 15 amino acids. Per germline, CDR1 SGHAT and CDR2 FQNNGV. V shed 3 bases and J shed 2 bases, with 8 bases lying between them. The CDR3 spells CASSFSGAGANVLTF. The CDR3 bases are TGTGCCAGCAGCTTTTCAGGGGCTGGGGCCAACGTCCTGACTTTC. Based on the CDR3 plus reference TRBV11-2 and TRBJ2-6, the full variable domain is EAGVAQSPRYKIIEKRQSVAFWCNPISGHATLYWYQQILGQGPKLLIQFQNNGVVDDSQLPKDRFSAERLKGVDSTLKIQPAKLEDSAVYLCASSFSGAGANVLTFGAGSRLTVL.